This TCR beta chain was captured by sequencing in a study of T cells after yellow fever vaccination. Only a few counts were recorded for this clonotype. Its antigen remains unidentified. Template switching with 5'RACE generated the TCR cDNA and added a universal primer site and UMIs. TCRdb fed the 5' RACE reads into MiXCR, producing one record per CDR3 protein. The sample contains some 320,000 distinct CDR3 sequences, 4.1% of which appear only once. Findings and limits, study-wide: A limited proportion of clonotypes was detected within both the CD4 and CD8 compartments.

The receptor was isolated from a man aged 18 to 29 who received the YFV17D yellow fever vaccine. The source was PBMCs, collected 5 days after the yellow fever booster vaccination.

The CDR3 bases are TGTGCCAGCAGCTTAGTTGGTGGTTGGGGTGGCTACACCTTC. Amino acids: CASSLVGGWGGYTF. This chain links TRBV7-8 with TRBJ1-2; the D is unclear. V was cut by 1 base and J by 7 bases, with 13 bases left in between. Germline V lookup: CDR1 SGHVS, CDR2 FQNEAQ. The CDR3 runs 14 residues.